These T cell receptor beta chains were read from a single sample in a study of blood T cell repertoires in COVID-19. The assay was immunoSEQ multiplex PCR, and TCRdb's table has in-frame clones only and misses some. The sample has some 360,000 clones; almost 90% are singletons. Sequenced input: PBMCs or T cells enriched from blood (not recorded which). The receptors shown here come from a woman between 25 and 40 years old who had been exposed to COVID-19. Each CDR3 is given with its conserved first and last residue. A D gene is named only where the DNA matches it firmly. Where a row states a size, it is once, few, many or the class of an expanded clone; other rows omit it.

J	length	size	D	V	CDR3	DNA
TRBJ2-5	15	.	.	TRBV11-1	CASSAPWSSQETQYF	TGTGCCAGCAGCGCCCCCTGGAGCTCTCAAGAGACCCAGTACTTC
TRBJ2-5	14	.	.	TRBV28	CASSLRLEVETQYF	TGTGCCAGCAGTTTACGACTGGAGGTGGAGACCCAGTACTTC
TRBJ2-1	13	.	TRBD1	TRBV6-6	CASTLQGSNEQFF	TGTGCCAGCACCCTACAGGGGTCCAATGAGCAGTTCTTC
TRBJ2-2	17	.	TRBD2	TRBV9	CASSGTSLAGGVGELFF	TGTGCCAGCAGCGGGACCTCTCTAGCGGGAGGGGTCGGGGAGCTGTTTTTT
TRBJ1-1	16	.	TRBD1	TRBV18	CASSPDRGKLNTEAFF	TGTGCCAGCTCACCGGACAGGGGGAAGCTAAACACTGAAGCTTTCTTT
TRBJ1-2	15	.	.	TRBV18	CASSPPGGTVYGYTF	TGTGCCAGCTCACCACCCGGCGGAACGGTCTATGGCTACACCTTC
TRBJ1-2	18	.	TRBD1	TRBV9	CASSADLTGLGSNYGYTF	TGTGCCAGCAGCGCCGACTTGACAGGGTTGGGTTCTAACTATGGCTACACCTTC
TRBJ2-1	15	.	TRBD1	TRBV5-1	CASSPGTGIIHEQFF	TGCGCCAGCAGCCCTGGGACAGGGATTATACATGAGCAGTTCTTC
TRBJ2-1	20	.	TRBD2	TRBV7-3	CASSPTPLAGGRYSYNEQFF	TGTGCCAGCAGCCCTACCCCGCTAGCGGGAGGAAGATACTCCTACAATGAGCAGTTCTTC
TRBJ1-2	16	.	.	TRBV5-6	CASTKRVGQGRFGYTF	TGTGCCAGCACAAAGCGCGTCGGGCAGGGTAGGTTCGGCTACACCTTC
TRBJ1-1	16	.	TRBD1	TRBV7-9	CASSLPWTGTNTEAFF	TGTGCCAGCAGCTTACCCTGGACAGGGACGAACACTGAAGCTTTCTTT
TRBJ2-5	12	.	.	TRBV28	CASSSYQETQYF	TGTGCCAGCAGTTCATACCAAGAGACCCAGTACTTC
TRBJ2-1	15	.	.	TRBV7-3	CASSLTVSSYNEQFF	TGTGCCAGCAGCTTAACTGTGAGCTCCTACAATGAGCAGTTCTTC
TRBJ2-3	15	.	TRBD2	TRBV19	CASAPSGSLRDTQYF	TGTGCCAGTGCGCCTAGCGGGAGTCTTAGAGATACGCAGTATTTT
TRBJ2-1	16	.	.	TRBV21-1	CASSKVGGAPYNEQFF	TGTGCCAGCAGCAAAGTGGGGGGAGCCCCCTACAATGAGCAGTTCTTC
TRBJ2-5	12	.	.	TRBV3-1/TRBV3-2	CASSQDSETQYF	TGTGCCAGCAGCCAAGATTCGGAGACCCAGTACTTC
TRBJ2-5	15	.	.	TRBV11-2	CASSLGLVREETQYF	TGTGCCAGCAGCTTAGGATTGGTCAGGGAAGAGACCCAGTACTTC
TRBJ2-7	16	.	TRBD2	TRBV6-2/TRBV6-3	CASSYSGTRGSYEQYF	TGTGCCAGCAGTTACTCTGGGACTAGGGGTTCCTACGAGCAGTACTTC
TRBJ2-1	16	.	TRBD2	TRBV7-3	CASSLSASGRGNEQFF	TGTGCCAGCAGCTTATCCGCTAGCGGGAGGGGTAATGAGCAGTTCTTC
TRBJ2-7	15	.	TRBD2	TRBV11-3	CASSFTGSLADGQYF	TGTGCCAGCAGCTTTACAGGTTCCCTAGCGGACGGGCAGTACTTC
TRBJ2-1	15	.	.	TRBV5-1	CASTPGGLGGNEQFF	TGCGCCAGCACCCCCGGGGGGCTGGGGGGCAATGAGCAGTTCTTC
TRBJ1-2	16	.	TRBD1	TRBV11-2	CASSLEVTGGGYGYTF	TGTGCCAGCAGCTTAGAAGTGACAGGGGGAGGCTATGGCTACACCTTC
TRBJ2-3	15	.	.	TRBV5-4	CASSLGGESTDTQYF	TGTGCCAGCAGCTTGGGCGGGGAGAGCACAGATACGCAGTATTTT
TRBJ2-3	14	.	.	TRBV3-1/TRBV3-2	CASSQVANSDTQYF	TGTGCCAGCAGCCAAGTTGCTAATTCAGATACGCAGTATTTT
TRBJ2-3	13	.	TRBD2	TRBV7-9	CAWGLELTDTQYF	TGTGCCTGGGGACTAGAGCTCACAGATACGCAGTATTTT
TRBJ1-5	15	.	.	TRBV7-6	CASSPTGQPNQPQHF	TGTGCCAGCAGCCCAACAGGGCAACCCAATCAGCCCCAGCATTTT
TRBJ1-5	16	.	TRBD1	TRBV7-9	CASSFAGTGGDQPQHF	TGTGCCAGCAGCTTCGCCGGGACAGGGGGCGATCAGCCCCAGCATTTT
TRBJ2-5	15	.	.	TRBV10-2	CASRAPDSIQETQYF	TGCGCCAGCAGGGCCCCGGACAGCATCCAAGAGACCCAGTACTTC
TRBJ2-1	15	.	.	TRBV24-1	CATSAGHRNNNEQFF	TGTGCCACCAGCGCCGGACACCGGAACAACAATGAGCAGTTCTTC
TRBJ2-7	18	once	TRBD2	TRBV7-9	CASSTWGGLAGTSYEQYF	TGTGCCAGCAGCACCTGGGGAGGACTAGCGGGAACCTCCTACGAGCAGTACTTC
TRBJ1-1	16	.	TRBD1	TRBV10-3	CAISEADRGDNTEAFF	TGTGCCATCAGTGAGGCCGACAGGGGCGATAACACTGAAGCTTTCTTT
TRBJ1-1	14	.	.	TRBV3-1/TRBV3-2	CASSPRQQNTEAFF	TGTGCCAGCAGCCCCAGACAGCAGAACACTGAAGCTTTCTTT
TRBJ2-7	16	.	.	TRBV11-3	CASSPPPGGGTYEQYF	TGTGCCAGCAGCCCTCCGCCCGGCGGCGGAACCTACGAGCAGTACTTC
TRBJ2-1	13	once	.	TRBV7-9	CASSPFRGNEQFF	TGTGCCAGCAGCCCCTTCAGGGGAAATGAGCAGTTCTTC
TRBJ1-2	15	once	TRBD1	TRBV5-1	CASSLDRGRTYGYTF	TGCGCCAGCAGCTTGGACAGGGGGCGAACCTATGGCTACACCTTC
TRBJ2-1	15	.	.	TRBV10-3	CAISDGGGVHNEQFF	TGTGCCATCAGTGATGGAGGGGGCGTCCACAATGAGCAGTTCTTC
TRBJ2-5	13	.	.	TRBV5-6	CASSLSGPETQYF	TGTGCCAGCAGCTTGTCTGGCCCAGAGACCCAGTACTTC
TRBJ2-7	13	.	.	TRBV15	CATEEAHSYEQYF	TGTGCCACCGAGGAGGCGCACTCCTACGAGCAGTACTTC
TRBJ2-7	16	.	TRBD2	TRBV5-1	CASSLELAVSSYEQYF	TGCGCCAGCAGCTTGGAGCTAGCGGTAAGCTCCTACGAGCAGTACTTC
TRBJ2-2	14	once	TRBD2	TRBV7-7	CASSSGLDGGELFF	TGTGCTAGCAGCTCCGGACTAGACGGCGGGGAGCTGTTTTTT
TRBJ2-1	10	.	.	TRBV20-1	CSAGSNEQFF	TGCAGTGCTGGTAGCAATGAGCAGTTCTTC
TRBJ1-1	12	.	TRBD1	TRBV19	CASSYRGTEAFF	TGTGCCAGTAGTTACAGGGGTACTGAAGCTTTCTTT
TRBJ1-4	15	.	.	TRBV19	CASRKEGVFNEKLFF	TGTGCCAGCCGGAAAGAGGGGGTATTTAATGAAAAACTGTTTTTT
TRBJ2-1	16	.	TRBD2	TRBV9	CASSVGEAGAYNEQFF	TGTGCCAGCAGCGTAGGGGAAGCGGGAGCCTACAATGAGCAGTTCTTC
TRBJ1-4	14	.	TRBD1	TRBV28	CASSSGQDPEKLFF	TGTGCCAGCAGTTCGGGACAGGATCCTGAAAAACTGTTTTTT
TRBJ2-5	15	.	TRBD2	TRBV6-5	CASSLLAGVSWTQYF	TGTGCCAGCAGCCTTCTAGCGGGTGTAAGTTGGACCCAGTACTTC
TRBJ2-1	19	.	TRBD2	TRBV9	CASSVIGPQAGPIYNEQFF	TGTGCCAGCAGCGTAATAGGGCCCCAAGCGGGGCCAATTTACAATGAGCAGTTCTTC
TRBJ2-7	12	.	TRBD2	TRBV18	CASSPLGGEQYF	TGTGCCAGCTCACCCCTGGGGGGGGAGCAGTACTTC
TRBJ2-7	12	.	TRBD1	TRBV30	CAGDRGLDEQYF	TGTGCCGGGGACAGGGGGTTGGACGAGCAGTACTTC
TRBJ2-1	15	.	.	TRBV9	CASSVGGTSYNEQFF	TGTGCCAGCAGCGTAGGCGGGACCTCCTACAATGAGCAGTTCTTC
TRBJ2-7	15	.	.	TRBV7-6	CASSFSGSTSYEQYF	TGTGCCAGCAGCTTCTCCGGGAGTACCTCCTACGAGCAGTACTTC